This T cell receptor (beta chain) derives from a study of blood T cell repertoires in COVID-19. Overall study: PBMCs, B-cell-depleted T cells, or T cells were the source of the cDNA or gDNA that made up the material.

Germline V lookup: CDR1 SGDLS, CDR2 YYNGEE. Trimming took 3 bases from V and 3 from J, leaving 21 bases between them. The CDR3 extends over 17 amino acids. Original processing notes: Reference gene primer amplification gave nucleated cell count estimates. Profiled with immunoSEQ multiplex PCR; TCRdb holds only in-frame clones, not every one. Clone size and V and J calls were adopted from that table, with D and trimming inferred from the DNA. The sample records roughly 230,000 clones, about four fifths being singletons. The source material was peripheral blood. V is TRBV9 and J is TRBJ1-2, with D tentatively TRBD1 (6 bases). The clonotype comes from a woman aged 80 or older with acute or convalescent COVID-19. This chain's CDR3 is CASSGNTDPGQDYGYTF. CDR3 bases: TGTGCCAGCAGCGGAAATACCGATCCGGGACAAGACTATGGCTACACCTTC.